The TCR beta chain under discussion was sequenced for a study of post-analysis software for immune sequencing data. The TCR beta cDNA libraries carried unique molecular identifiers. TCRdb re-called the PCR reads with MiXCR, one entry per CDR3 protein. The sample has around 400,000 distinct CDR3 sequences; approximately 37% are singletons. The sample comprised blood. This TCR derives from a girl aged 2 to 9 with multiple sclerosis.

DNA of the CDR3: TGTGCCAGTAGTAGGGTCCGTGAGGACGAGCAGTACTTC. Protein product: CASSRVREDEQYF. The gene calls are TRBV19 and TRBJ2-7, with D unclear. CDR1 is LNHDA, CDR2 SQIVND, per germline (reference sequence). V was shortened by 4 bases and J by 5 bases, with 12 bases between the two germline ends. The CDR3 spans 13 residues.